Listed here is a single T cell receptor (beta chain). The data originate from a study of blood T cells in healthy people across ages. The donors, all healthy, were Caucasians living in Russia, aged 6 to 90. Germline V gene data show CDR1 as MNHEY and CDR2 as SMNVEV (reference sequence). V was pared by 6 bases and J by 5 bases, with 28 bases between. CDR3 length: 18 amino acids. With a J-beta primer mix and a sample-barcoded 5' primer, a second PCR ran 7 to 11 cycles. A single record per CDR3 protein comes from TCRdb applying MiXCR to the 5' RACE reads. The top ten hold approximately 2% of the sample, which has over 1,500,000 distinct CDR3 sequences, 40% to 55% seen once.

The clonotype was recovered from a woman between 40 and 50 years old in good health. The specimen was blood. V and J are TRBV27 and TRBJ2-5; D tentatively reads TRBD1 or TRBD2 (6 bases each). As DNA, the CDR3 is TGTGCCAGCAGCCCTAAGGCTACTCGAGGGGGGAGCGGGGAGACCCAGTACTTC. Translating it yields CASSPKATRGGSGETQYF.